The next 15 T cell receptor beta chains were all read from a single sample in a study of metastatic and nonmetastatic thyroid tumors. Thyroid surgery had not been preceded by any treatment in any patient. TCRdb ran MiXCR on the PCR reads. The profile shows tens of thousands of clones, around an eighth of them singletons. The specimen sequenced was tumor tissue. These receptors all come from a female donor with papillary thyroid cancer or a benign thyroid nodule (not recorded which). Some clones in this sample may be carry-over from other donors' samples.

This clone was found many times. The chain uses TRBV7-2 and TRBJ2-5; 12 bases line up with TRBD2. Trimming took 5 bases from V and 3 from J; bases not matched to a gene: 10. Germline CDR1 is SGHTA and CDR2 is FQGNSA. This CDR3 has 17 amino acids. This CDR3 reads CASSPSGTSGPKETQYF. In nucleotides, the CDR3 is TGTGCCAGCAGCCCGTCCGGGACTAGCGGGCCGAAAGAGACCCAGTACTTC.

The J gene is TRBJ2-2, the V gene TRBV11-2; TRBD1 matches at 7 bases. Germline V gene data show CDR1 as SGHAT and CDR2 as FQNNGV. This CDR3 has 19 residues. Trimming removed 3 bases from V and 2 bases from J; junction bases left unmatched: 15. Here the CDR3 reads CASSFHYITGTENTGELFF. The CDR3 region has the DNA TGTGCCAGCAGCTTCCATTATATTACCGGGACAGAAAACACCGGGGAGCTGTTTTTT. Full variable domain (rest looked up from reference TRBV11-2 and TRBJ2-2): EAGVAQSPRYKIIEKRQSVAFWCNPISGHATLYWYQQILGQGPKLLIQFQNNGVVDDSQLPKDRFSAERLKGVDSTLKIQPAKLEDSAVYLCASSFHYITGTENTGELFFGEGSRLTVL.

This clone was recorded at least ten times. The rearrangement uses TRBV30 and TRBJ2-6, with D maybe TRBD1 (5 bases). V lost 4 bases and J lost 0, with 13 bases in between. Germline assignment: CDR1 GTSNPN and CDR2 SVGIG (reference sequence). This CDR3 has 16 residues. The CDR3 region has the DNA TGTGCCTGGAACAGGTTTGCCCTCTCTGGGGCCAACGTCCTGACTTTC. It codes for CAWNRFALSGANVLTF. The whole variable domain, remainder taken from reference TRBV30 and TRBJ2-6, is SQTIHQWPATLVQPVGSPLSLECTVEGTSNPNLYWYRQAAGRGLQLLFYSVGIGQISSEVPQNLSASRPQDRQFILSSKKLLLSDSGFYLCAWNRFALSGANVLTFGAGSRLTVL.

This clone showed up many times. The CDR3 coding sequence is TGTGCCACCGCTCCTAAAGAGGGCCTGAGAAGCGAGCAGTACTTC. Protein sequence: CATAPKEGLRSEQYF. The chain couples TRBV25-1 to TRBJ2-7, with D tentatively TRBD2 (5 bases). Germline loops: CDR1 MGHDK, CDR2 SYGVNS. V dropped 10 bases and J dropped 6 bases, with 25 bases sitting between them. CDR3 length: 15 residues.

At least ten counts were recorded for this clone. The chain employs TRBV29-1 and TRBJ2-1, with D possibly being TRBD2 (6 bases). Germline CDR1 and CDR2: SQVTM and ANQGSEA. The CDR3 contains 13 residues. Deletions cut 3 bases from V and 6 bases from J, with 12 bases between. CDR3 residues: CSVDAGWVNEQFF. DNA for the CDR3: TGCAGCGTTGATGCGGGATGGGTCAATGAGCAGTTCTTC.

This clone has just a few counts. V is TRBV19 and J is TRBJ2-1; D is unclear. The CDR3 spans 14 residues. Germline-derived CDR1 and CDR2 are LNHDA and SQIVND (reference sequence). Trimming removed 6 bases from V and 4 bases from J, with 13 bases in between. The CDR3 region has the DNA TGTGCCAGTAGGACCGGAATACCATACAATGAGCAGTTCTTC. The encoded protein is CASRTGIPYNEQFF.

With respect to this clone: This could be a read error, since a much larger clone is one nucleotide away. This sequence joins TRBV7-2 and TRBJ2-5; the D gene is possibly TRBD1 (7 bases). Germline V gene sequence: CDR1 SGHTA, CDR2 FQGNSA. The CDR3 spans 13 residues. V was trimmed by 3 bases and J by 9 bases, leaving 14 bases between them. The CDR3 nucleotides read TGTGCCAGCAGCTTGGGACAGTCGGGGGCCCAGTACTTC. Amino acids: CASSLGQSGAQYF.

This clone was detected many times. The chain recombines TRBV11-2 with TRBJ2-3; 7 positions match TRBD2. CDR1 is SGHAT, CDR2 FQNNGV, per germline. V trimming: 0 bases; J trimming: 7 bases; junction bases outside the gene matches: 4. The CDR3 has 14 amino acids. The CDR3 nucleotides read TGTGCCAGCAGCTTAGAAGGCGGGGGAAATACGCAGTATTTT. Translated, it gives CASSLEGGGNTQYF.

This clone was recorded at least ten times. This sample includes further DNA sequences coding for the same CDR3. The CDR3 loop reads CASSENGTPGNEKLFF. The CDR3 DNA is TGTGCCAGCAGTGAAAACGGGACCCCCGGTAATGAAAAACTGTTTTTT. The V and J genes are TRBV6-1 and TRBJ1-4; possibly TRBD1 for D (5 bases). Trimming shortened V by 2 bases and J by 4 bases, and 14 bases separated the two germline ends. CDR3 length: 16 amino acids. Germline assignment: CDR1 MNHNS and CDR2 SASEGT.

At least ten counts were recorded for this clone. CDR3 nucleotides: TGTGCCAGTAGTTATAGCGGGAGAACGGGAGAGCAGTACTTC. Protein: CASSYSGRTGEQYF. The V gene is TRBV19, the J gene TRBJ2-7; 9 positions match TRBD2. V lost 5 bases and J lost 7; bases outside the gene matches: 9. The CDR3 covers 14 residues. Germline V gene sequence: CDR1 LNHDA, CDR2 SQIVND (reference sequence).

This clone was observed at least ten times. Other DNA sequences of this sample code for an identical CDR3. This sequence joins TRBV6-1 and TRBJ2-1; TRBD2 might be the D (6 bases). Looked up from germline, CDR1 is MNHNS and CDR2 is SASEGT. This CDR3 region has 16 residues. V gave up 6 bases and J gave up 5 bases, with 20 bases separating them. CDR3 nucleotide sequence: TGTGCCAGCAGCCAATTTCCGGGACTCGCCCACAATGAGCAGTTCTTC. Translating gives CASSQFPGLAHNEQFF.

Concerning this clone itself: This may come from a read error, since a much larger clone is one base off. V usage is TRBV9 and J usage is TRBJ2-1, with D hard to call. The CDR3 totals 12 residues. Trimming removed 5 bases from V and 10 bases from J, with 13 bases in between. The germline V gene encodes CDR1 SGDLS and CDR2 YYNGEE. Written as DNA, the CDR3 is TGTGCCAGCAGTCATAGTGGGTCCGAGCAGTTCTTC. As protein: CASSHSGSEQFF.

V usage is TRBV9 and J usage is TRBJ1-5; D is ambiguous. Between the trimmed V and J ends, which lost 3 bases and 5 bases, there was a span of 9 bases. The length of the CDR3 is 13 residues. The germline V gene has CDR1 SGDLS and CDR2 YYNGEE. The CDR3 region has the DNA TGTGCCAGCAGCGAGGATACCTATCAGCCCCAGCATTTT. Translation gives CASSEDTYQPQHF.

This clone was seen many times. For the CDR3, the DNA is TGTGCCAGCAGTGATGACAGGGACCAAGCTTTCTTT. This gives the protein CASSDDRDQAFF. The gene calls are TRBV2 and TRBJ1-1; TRBD1 aligns across 7 bases. With 3 bases clipped from V and 9 bases from J, the junction kept 4 bases outside the gene matches. Germline V gene data show CDR1 as SNHLY and CDR2 as FYNNEI. The CDR3 runs 12 residues.

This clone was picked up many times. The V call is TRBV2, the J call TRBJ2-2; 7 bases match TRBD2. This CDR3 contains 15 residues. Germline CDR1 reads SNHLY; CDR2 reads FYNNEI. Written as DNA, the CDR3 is TGTGCGGGGGAAATGGGACTACCCTACACCGGGGAGCTGTTTTTT. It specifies CAGEMGLPYTGELFF.